Presented here are 32 T cell receptor beta chains from one specimen sequenced in a study of a mutant IDH1 vaccine in newly diagnosed glioma. Method: immunoSEQ multiplex PCR; TCRdb's copy keeps in-frame clones and lacks some. The data show 75,000 to 100,000 clones, roughly 80% seen once. The time point is: baseline, week 1 (first vaccination visit). The treatment here: pre-vaccination baseline after standard-of-care therapy. The sequencing here drew on PBMCs, taken from a glioma patient treated with radiotherapy, temozolomide or both. The receptors here all came from a man in his forties or fifties with glioma. Some clones in this sample may be carry-over from other donors' samples.

The CDR3 coding sequence is TGTGCCAGCAGCTATAACGGGGGGAACACCGGGGAGCTGTTTTTT. Its translation is CASSYNGGNTGELFF. V usage is TRBV5-4 and J usage is TRBJ2-2; the D gene is possibly TRBD2 (6 bases). Between the trimmed V and J ends, which lost 3 bases and 1 base, there was a span of 10 bases. CDR3 length equals 15 residues. Per the germline V gene, CDR1 is SGHNT and CDR2 is YYREEE (reference sequence).

This clone was seen a handful of times. The gene calls are TRBV6-6 and TRBJ2-7; D may be TRBD2 (7 bases). From germline, CDR1 is MNHNY and CDR2 SVGAGI (reference sequence). V was trimmed by 2 bases and J by 9 bases, leaving 17 bases between them. The CDR3 is made up of 14 amino acids. This CDR3 is CASSYPDPGGRQYF. The CDR3 DNA sequence: TGTGCCAGCAGTTACCCGGACCCGGGGGGCAGGCAGTACTTC.

J is TRBJ2-1 and V is TRBV13, with 10 bases aligning to TRBD1. In germline, CDR1 is PRHDT, CDR2 FYEKMQ (reference sequence). The CDR3 spans 16 residues. Trimming took 7 bases from V and 0 from J; bases not matched to a gene: 6. The CDR3 nucleotides read TGTGCCAGCACCTTGGACAGGGGGTCCTCCTACAATGAGCAGTTCTTC. Translated: CASTLDRGSSYNEQFF.

This chain connects TRBV6-5 to TRBJ1-1; D not resolved. Between the trimmed V and J ends, which lost 2 bases and 0 bases, there was a span of 10 bases. Germline lookup yields CDR1 MNHEY and CDR2 SVGAGI. The CDR3 totals 15 residues. In nucleotides, the CDR3 is TGTGCCAGCAGTTACGGTAGGAGCATGAACACTGAAGCTTTCTTT. Encoded protein: CASSYGRSMNTEAFF.

This chain joins TRBV2 and TRBJ1-2; the D gene is possibly TRBD1 (5 bases). Between the trimmed V and J ends, which lost 5 bases and 4 bases, there was a span of 11 bases. The CDR3 length is 13 residues. The germline V gene encodes CDR1 SNHLY and CDR2 FYNNEI. The CDR3 region has the DNA TGTGCCAGCAGTCCCGAAGACAGCTATGGCTACACCTTC. It yields the protein CASSPEDSYGYTF.

This chain connects TRBV5-4 to TRBJ2-1; no clear D. Germline CDR1 reads SGHNT; CDR2 reads YYREEE (reference sequence). The CDR3 has 12 residues. The ends were cut back, 4 bases at V and 4 bases at J, with 6 bases in the middle. This CDR3 is CASSAQYNEQFF. Written as DNA, the CDR3 is TGTGCCAGCAGCGCCCAATACAATGAGCAGTTCTTC.

The chain employs TRBV6-5 and TRBJ1-2, with no clear D. The CDR3 contains 13 residues. V was shortened by 6 bases and J by 4 bases, with 12 bases between the two germline ends. Germline CDR1 and CDR2: MNHEY and SVGAGI. The CDR3 is CASRGSGGYGYTF. CDR3 bases: TGTGCCAGCAGGGGTTCTGGTGGCTATGGCTACACCTTC.

The chain is built from TRBV6-1 and TRBJ1-4, with a weak D call TRBD1 (5 bases). This CDR3 comprises 14 residues. V lost 8 bases, J lost 5 bases, and 15 bases lay in between. Germline V gene data show CDR1 as MNHNS and CDR2 as SASEGT. The CDR3, as DNA: TGTGCCAGCCTGCTGGGGGGTGAGAATGAAAAACTGTTTTTT. Amino acid sequence: CASLLGGENEKLFF.

The rearrangement links TRBV9 to TRBJ1-2; D is uncertain. The CDR3 is 11 amino acids. The V and J ends lost 0 bases and 10 bases respectively, with 7 bases between them. Germline lookup yields CDR1 SGDLS and CDR2 YYNGEE. The CDR3 DNA is TGTGCCAGCAGCGTAGCTCAGGTCTACACCTTC. Translating gives CASSVAQVYTF.

This clone was seen a few times. The chain recombines TRBV29-1 with TRBJ1-4; the match to TRBD1 covers 7 bases. This CDR3 has 14 amino acids. Germline-derived CDR1 and CDR2 are SQVTM and ANQGSEA. Trimming removed 6 bases from V and 4 bases from J; junction bases left unmatched: 8. The CDR3, as DNA: TGCAGCGTCACGAAAGGGACAGTTAATGAAAAACTGTTTTTT. This sequence encodes CSVTKGTVNEKLFF.

J is TRBJ1-6 and V is TRBV2; D remains unclear. The V gene's germline CDR1 is SNHLY and CDR2 FYNNEI. Trimming removed 8 bases from V and 0 bases from J, with 8 bases in between. The CDR3 is 14 residues long. DNA for the CDR3: TGTGCCAGCGGACCCAGCTCCTATAATTCACCCCTCCACTTT. Amino acid sequence: CASGPSSYNSPLHF. Complete variable domain (other parts from reference TRBV2 and TRBJ1-6): EPEVTQTPSHQVTQMGQEVILRCVPISNHLYFYWYRQILGQKVEFLVSFYNNEISEKSEIFDDQFSVERPDGSNFTLKIRSTKLEDSAMYFCASGPSSYNSPLHFGNGTRLTVT.

The chain is built from TRBV4-1 and TRBJ2-3; 8 bases fit TRBD2. Per germline, CDR1 MGHRA and CDR2 YSYEKL. Germline trimming cut 4 bases from V and 5 bases from J; bases unmatched to any gene: 5. The CDR3 runs 14 residues. DNA for the CDR3: TGCGCCAGCAGCCCCGGACTAGCAAAAGATACGCAGTATTTT. This encodes CASSPGLAKDTQYF.

The chain carries TRBV2 and TRBJ2-1; D ambiguous. Germline assignment: CDR1 SNHLY and CDR2 FYNNEI. V was pared by 3 bases and J by 7 bases, with 7 bases between. The CDR3 loop spans 12 amino acids. The CDR3 DNA reads as TGTGCCAGCAGTGAGCTATTGAATGAGCAGTTCTTC. Its translation is CASSELLNEQFF.

The chain joins TRBV5-5 to TRBJ1-1; D remains ambiguous. CDR1 is SGHKS, CDR2 YYEKEE, per germline (reference sequence). V lost 4 bases to trimming and J lost 7 bases, with 14 bases between them. There are 13 residues in the CDR3. The CDR3 DNA reads TGTGCCAGCAGCCCCTACACCAATTTTGAAGCTTTCTTT. Protein product: CASSPYTNFEAFF.

The V and J genes are TRBV18 and TRBJ1-1; D is ambiguous. Germline CDR1 is KGHSH and CDR2 is LQKENI. V was shortened by 2 bases and J by 1 base, with 8 bases between the two germline ends. The CDR3 extends over 14 amino acids. CDR3 region: CASSPSSGNTEAFF. CDR3 DNA sequence: TGTGCCAGCTCACCATCATCTGGGAACACTGAAGCTTTCTTT.

The gene calls are TRBV11-2 and TRBJ2-3; possible D gene TRBD2, 5 bases. The CDR3 totals 15 residues. The germline V gene has CDR1 SGHAT and CDR2 FQNNGV. V lost 6 bases to trimming and J lost 0 bases, with 13 bases between them. The CDR3 DNA follows: TGTGCCAGCAGTTATACCAGGACTAGCACAGATACGCAGTATTTT. It codes for CASSYTRTSTDTQYF.

The sample holds one count of this clone. The CDR3 nucleotides read TGTGCCAGCAGCTTGGATCCAGGGTACACATACGAGCAGTACTTC. The encoded protein is CASSLDPGYTYEQYF. This chain joins TRBV5-8 and TRBJ2-7; a weak D match, TRBD1 (5 bases). Deletions cut 0 bases from V and 4 bases from J, with 14 bases between. Germline CDR1 SGHTS, CDR2 YDEGEE. This CDR3 has 15 amino acids.

The chain links TRBV10-3 to TRBJ1-2; TRBD1 agrees at 8 bases. The CDR3 has 16 residues. Per the germline V gene, CDR1 is ENHRY and CDR2 is SYGVKD. V shed 3 bases, J shed 4 bases, and the junction held 10 bases outside the gene matches. The CDR3 bases are TGTGCCATCAGTGACTACGGGACAGGCGGCCCCTATGGCTACACCTTC. Its protein is CAISDYGTGGPYGYTF.

This chain links TRBV27 with TRBJ1-4; D gene unclear. The V end was cut by 7 bases, the J end by 2 bases, with 8 bases between. Germline V CDR1 and CDR2: MNHEY, SMNVEV (reference sequence). The CDR3 is 13 amino acids. CDR3 in amino acids: CASKEGTNEKLFF. CDR3 coding DNA: TGTGCCAGCAAGGAGGGTACTAATGAAAAACTGTTTTTT.

The chain recombines TRBV4-1 with TRBJ1-2, with D possibly TRBD1 on 6 matching bases. Trimming pared 4 bases from V and 3 bases from J, leaving 15 bases between. Per germline, CDR1 MGHRA and CDR2 YSYEKL. This CDR3 region has 15 residues. The CDR3 reads CASSLSTGNDYGYTF. Written as DNA, the CDR3 is TGCGCCAGCAGCCTATCGACAGGTAACGACTATGGCTACACCTTC.

The chain couples TRBV7-9 to TRBJ1-1; 8 bases match TRBD1. Unmatched junction bases numbered 5, after V lost 4 bases and J lost 1 base. Looked up from germline, CDR1 is SEHNR and CDR2 is FQNEAQ (reference sequence). The length of the CDR3 is 15 residues. The DNA for the CDR3 is TGTGCCAGCAGCTCTTTGGACAGGGCGAACACTGAAGCTTTCTTT. Translated, it gives CASSSLDRANTEAFF. Supplemented by reference TRBV7-9 and TRBJ1-1, the full variable domain reads DTGVSQNPRHKITKRGQNVTFRCDPISEHNRLYWYRQTLGQGPEFLTYFQNEAQLEKSRLLSDRFSAERPKGSFSTLEIQRTEQGDSAMYLCASSSLDRANTEAFFGQGTRLTVV.

This clone was counted once. The chain combines TRBV25-1 with TRBJ2-2, with D possibly being TRBD2 (6 bases). V lost 5 bases and J lost 2, with 12 bases in between. The CDR3 covers 15 residues. The germline V gene has CDR1 MGHDK and CDR2 SYGVNS. The CDR3 DNA is TGTGCCAGCAGTTCCGGGACTCAAAACACCGGGGAGCTGTTTTTT. Amino acid sequence: CASSSGTQNTGELFF.

The V gene is TRBV5-1, the J gene TRBJ1-5, with TRBD1 as a possible D gene (5 bases). CDR3 length: 15 residues. Germline CDR1 is SGHRS and CDR2 is YFSETQ. Trimming left V 0 bases short and J 8 bases short, with 15 bases between. The CDR3: CASSLAGQGREPQHF. CDR3 nucleotides: TGCGCCAGCAGCTTGGCCGGGCAGGGTAGGGAGCCCCAGCATTTT.

The chain carries TRBV27 and TRBJ1-1; TRBD1 matches at 7 bases. With 0 bases clipped from V and 0 bases from J, the junction kept 4 bases outside the gene matches. Per germline, CDR1 MNHEY and CDR2 SMNVEV (reference sequence). This CDR3 contains 16 residues. CDR3 sequence reads: CASSLSTGRMNTEAFF. The CDR3 DNA reads TGTGCCAGCAGTTTATCGACAGGGAGGATGAACACTGAAGCTTTCTTT.

The chain has TRBV5-1 and TRBJ2-2; 8 bases agree with TRBD1. After removal of 2 bases from V and 2 bases from J, the junction contained 2 bases not matched to a gene. CDR1 SGHRS and CDR2 YFSETQ come from the germline V gene. The CDR3 is 15 residues long. The CDR3 DNA follows: TGCGCCAGCAGCTTAACAGGGGGAAACACCGGGGAGCTGTTTTTT. Translation: CASSLTGGNTGELFF.

The J gene is TRBJ1-1, the V gene TRBV5-1, with a possible D match to TRBD1 (5 bases). This CDR3 comprises 14 residues. V lost 5 bases to trimming and J lost 1 base, with 12 bases between them. Germline-derived CDR1 and CDR2 are SGHRS and YFSETQ. CDR3 DNA sequence: TGCGCCAGCAGGGCTGACAGTCAGAACACTGAAGCTTTCTTT. Its protein is CASRADSQNTEAFF.

The V call is TRBV5-7, the J call TRBJ2-5; D possibly corresponds to TRBD2 (5 bases). TRBV5-7 is recorded as an ORF, its role being uncertain. With 4 bases removed from V and 2 bases from J, the gap between germline ends came to 9 bases. The CDR3 is 13 residues long. The CDR3 nucleotides read TGTGCCAGCAGCACCACTAGACAAGAGACCCAGTACTTC. Residues: CASSTTRQETQYF.

This clone was observed once. The chain links TRBV6-5 to TRBJ2-5; D may match TRBD1 or TRBD2 (6 bases each). Trimming stripped 5 bases from V and 5 bases from J, with 18 bases between. The CDR3 consists of 15 residues. Germline-derived CDR1 and CDR2 are MNHEY and SVGAGI. The chain's CDR3 is CASSLSGANMETQYF. CDR3 sequence (DNA): TGTGCCAGCAGTCTTTCGGGGGCGAATATGGAGACCCAGTACTTC.

The chain recombines TRBV19 with TRBJ1-6; perhaps TRBD1 as D (5 bases). V was pared by 3 bases and J by 14 bases, with 11 bases between. Looked up from germline, CDR1 is LNHDA and CDR2 is SQIVND (reference sequence). The CDR3 runs 12 residues. CDR3 region: CASSIGGGSLHF. The CDR3 nucleotides are TGTGCCAGTAGTATTGGCGGGGGGTCCCTCCACTTT. The full variable domain, rest sourced from reference TRBV19 and TRBJ1-6, is DGGITQSPKYLFRKEGQNVTLSCEQNLNHDAMYWYRQDPGQGLRLIYYSQIVNDFQKGDIAEGYSVSREKKESFPLTVTSAQKNPTAFYLCASSIGGGSLHFGNGTRLTVT.

In this sample, this clone turned up a few times. This chain uses TRBV6-1 with TRBJ2-7; D is ambiguous. CDR1 and CDR2 from the germline V gene are MNHNS and SASEGT. V shed 4 bases and J shed 9 bases, with 13 bases lying between them. The length of the CDR3 is 12 residues. The CDR3 region has the DNA TGTGCCAGCAGTGTTGCCTCGCTTGTGCAGTACTTC. This encodes CASSVASLVQYF.

The chain is built from TRBV5-1 and TRBJ1-6, with 10 bases fitting TRBD1. The trim removed 4 bases at V and 4 bases at J, leaving 8 bases unmatched. CDR1 and CDR2 (germline): SGHRS, YFSETQ. The CDR3 runs 17 residues. CDR3 nucleotide sequence: TGCGCCAGCAGCGTCTTTGGGGACAGGGGATATAATTCACCCCTCCACTTT. It translates to CASSVFGDRGYNSPLHF.

This chain links TRBV13 with TRBJ2-7; 11 nucleotides agree with TRBD2. The CDR3 has 14 residues. The junction had 7 bases not matched to a gene; V was cut back by 5 bases and J by 7 bases. The V gene's germline CDR1 is PRHDT and CDR2 FYEKMQ (reference sequence). CDR3 nucleotide sequence: TGTGCCAGCAGCCAGCCTAGCGGGGGGAGGGAGCAGTACTTC. It codes for CASSQPSGGREQYF.